These 19 T cell receptor beta chains share one sample of origin, sequenced in a study of shared clonotypes between healthy human individuals. Terminally differentiated effector memory CD45RA+ cells were excluded from the naive CD8 cells, which were CD45RO-negative and positively selected for CCR7. Data came from immunoSEQ multiplex PCR; TCRdb stores just in-frame clones and leaves some out. Of roughly 2,000,000 clones in the sample, 93% were seen once. The sample consisted of naive CD8+ T cells from PBMCs. The origin of the receptors is a man younger than 30 in good health. Some clones in this sample may be carry-over from other donors' samples.

This chain links TRBV5-1 with TRBJ1-5; D not certain. V was cut by 6 bases and J by 7 bases, with 5 bases left in between. Germline lookup yields CDR1 SGHRS and CDR2 YFSETQ. This CDR3 comprises 10 residues. The CDR3 region has the DNA TGCGCCAGCAAGGAACAGCCCCAGCATTTT. Amino acids: CASKEQPQHF.

The CDR3 reads CASSTAGGLSYEQYF. For the CDR3, the DNA is TGTGCCAGCAGCACAGCGGGAGGGCTCTCTTACGAGCAGTACTTC. The rearrangement joins TRBV7-6 to TRBJ2-7; 10 positions agree with TRBD2. The V gene's germline CDR1 is SGHVS and CDR2 FNYEAQ. The CDR3 has 15 amino acids. Trimming removed 5 bases from V and 4 bases from J; junction bases left unmatched: 8.

V gene TRBV7-9 combines with J gene TRBJ2-7; 8 bases are shared with TRBD2. The CDR3 is made up of 16 amino acids. V shed 1 base and J 3 bases; nucleotides not matched to a gene: 8. The germline gives CDR1 SEHNR, CDR2 FQNEAQ (reference sequence). This CDR3 is CASSLERRAGGYEQYF. The CDR3 coding sequence is TGTGCCAGCAGCTTAGAAAGACGGGCGGGGGGCTACGAGCAGTACTTC.

V usage is TRBV5-6 and J usage is TRBJ2-1, with 9 bases fitting TRBD2. Unmatched junction bases numbered 14, after V lost 5 bases and J lost 8 bases. The CDR3 extends over 16 amino acids. From germline, CDR1 is SGHDT and CDR2 YYEEEE. The CDR3 region is CASRREYSGRIDEQFF. Here the CDR3 DNA reads TGTGCCAGCAGACGCGAATATAGCGGGAGAATCGATGAGCAGTTCTTC.

In regard to this clone: Relative to the germline gene, one junction end is altered; a read error may explain this. The chain combines TRBV27 with TRBJ2-7; D is perhaps TRBD1 (6 bases). In germline, CDR1 is MNHEY, CDR2 SMNVEV (reference sequence). The CDR3 runs 13 residues. CDR3 bases: TGTGCCAGCAGTCCCTCGGGACGGACAGAATTGTCCTTC. Its translation: CASSPSGRTELSF.

The CDR3 nucleotides are TGTGCCATCAACCCCGGGACAGCGAACACCGGGGAGCTGTTTTTT. Translation gives CAINPGTANTGELFF. V gene TRBV10-3 combines with J gene TRBJ2-2, with 7 bases fitting TRBD1. The J segment lost 0 bases and the V segment lost 7 bases, leaving 5 bases of the junction unmatched. The CDR3 runs 15 residues. Germline CDR1 ENHRY, CDR2 SYGVKD.

The gene calls are TRBV7-9 and TRBJ2-1; 7 bases map to TRBD2. Germline V lookup: CDR1 SEHNR, CDR2 FQNEAQ (reference sequence). J was trimmed by 0 bases and V by 8 bases; bases with no gene match: 10. The CDR3 consists of 16 residues. The CDR3, as DNA: TGTGCCAGCTCGGACGGGAGGACGAGCTCCTACAATGAGCAGTTCTTC. Residues: CASSDGRTSSYNEQFF.

The V and J genes are TRBV7-3 and TRBJ2-5; weak D call: TRBD2 (7 bases). The CDR3 length is 16 residues. V lost 2 bases and J lost 5, with 18 bases in between. The germline V gene has CDR1 SGHTA and CDR2 FQGTGA. CDR3 sequence (DNA): TGTGCCAGCAGCTTAGAGGGTCGGGGGGCAGCGGAGACCCAGTACTTC. Amino acids: CASSLEGRGAAETQYF.

The chain uses TRBV19 and TRBJ2-1, with 11 bases identical to TRBD1. The germline V gene has CDR1 LNHDA and CDR2 SQIVND (reference sequence). V lost 10 bases, J lost 2 bases, and 4 bases stayed unmatched. The CDR3 covers 14 residues. The CDR3 sequence is CATRTGGAYNEQFF. For the CDR3, the DNA is TGTGCCACCAGGACAGGGGGCGCCTACAATGAGCAGTTCTTC.

The chain's CDR3 is CASSTNRSPNYGYTF. CDR3 DNA sequence: TGTGCCAGCAGCACCAACAGGAGCCCTAACTATGGCTACACCTTC. The rearrangement joins TRBV5-4 to TRBJ1-2; TRBD1 might be the D (5 bases). CDR3 length: 15 residues. Trimming removed 4 bases at V and 0 bases at J, with 13 bases between. Germline V gene data show CDR1 as SGHNT and CDR2 as YYREEE (reference sequence). Together with reference TRBV5-4 and TRBJ1-2, the CDR3 gives the full variable domain: ETGVTQSPTHLIKTRGQQVTLRCSSQSGHNTVSWYQQALGQGPQFIFQYYREEENGRGNFPPRFSGLQFPNYSSELNVNALELDDSALYLCASSTNRSPNYGYTFGSGTRLTVV.

The CDR3 region is CASGGPPFYGYTF. The DNA for the CDR3 is TGTGCCTCAGGGGGGCCGCCCTTCTATGGCTACACCTTC. The chain couples TRBV27 to TRBJ1-2; 7 bases are shared with TRBD1. Per the germline V gene, CDR1 is MNHEY and CDR2 is SMNVEV (reference sequence). The CDR3 length is 13 residues. V shed 11 bases, J shed 4 bases, and the junction held 10 bases outside the gene matches.

The J gene is TRBJ2-7, the V gene TRBV7-9; no reliable D call. Germline V gene sequence: CDR1 SEHNR, CDR2 FQNEAQ (reference sequence). The V end lost 5 bases, the J end lost 4 bases, and 9 bases lay between the germline ends. This CDR3 region has 12 residues. In DNA, the CDR3 is TGTGCCAGCAGCACAAATCGTTACGAGCAGTACTTC. Its protein product is CASSTNRYEQYF.

This rearrangement joins TRBV5-6 to TRBJ1-1; the D is unclear. Trimming removed 8 bases from V and 10 bases from J, with 9 bases in between. Looked up from germline, CDR1 is SGHDT and CDR2 is YYEEEE. The CDR3 is 9 amino acids. The CDR3 is CARTSGAFF. Here the CDR3 DNA reads TGTGCCAGGACAAGTGGAGCTTTCTTT.

A word on this clone: Additional DNA sequences in this sample encode the identical CDR3. The CDR3 region has the DNA TGTGCCAGCAGTTTATGGGGTTTGAACACTGAAGCTTTCTTT. It encodes CASSLWGLNTEAFF. V is TRBV27 and J is TRBJ1-1, with D hard to call. The CDR3 is 14 amino acids. The germline gives CDR1 MNHEY, CDR2 SMNVEV (reference sequence). The germline V and J ends were trimmed by 1 base and 0 bases, with 6 bases remaining between them.

The J gene is TRBJ2-1, the V gene TRBV7-9; unclear D gene. V was cut by 7 bases and J by 3 bases, with 7 bases left in between. The CDR3 runs to 12 residues. From germline, CDR1 is SEHNR and CDR2 FQNEAQ (reference sequence). CDR3 sequence reads: CASNHYYNEQFF. DNA for the CDR3: TGTGCCAGCAATCACTACTACAATGAGCAGTTCTTC.

V usage is TRBV7-8 and J usage is TRBJ2-1; perhaps TRBD2 as D (6 bases). The CDR3 has 15 amino acids. The germline CDR1 and CDR2 sequences are SGHVS and FQNEAQ. The germline V and J ends were trimmed by 0 bases and 5 bases, with 11 bases remaining between them. This chain's CDR3 is CASSLAETRHNEQFF. The CDR3 DNA reads as TGTGCCAGCAGCTTAGCGGAGACTAGACACAATGAGCAGTTCTTC.

V is TRBV15 and J is TRBJ1-4, with D unresolved. The CDR3 is 15 residues long. V shed 4 bases and J shed 3 bases, with 12 bases lying between them. Germline V gives CDR1 LNHNV, CDR2 YYDKDF (reference sequence). CDR3: CATSTRGLSNEKLFF. The CDR3 nucleotides read TGTGCCACCAGCACCCGAGGGCTATCTAATGAAAAACTGTTTTTT.

This chain links TRBV19 with TRBJ1-1; 7 bases are a match to TRBD1. The CDR3 has 16 residues. V gave up 1 base and J gave up 7 bases; unmatched junction bases: 12. Looked up from germline, CDR1 is LNHDA and CDR2 is SQIVND (reference sequence). The CDR3 bases are TGTGCCAGTAGTATAGCCCATCGACAGGGTAACGGTGAAGCTTTCTTT. This sequence encodes CASSIAHRQGNGEAFF.

V usage is TRBV7-2 and J usage is TRBJ2-3; no definite D call. V dropped 5 bases and J dropped 0 bases, with 12 bases sitting between them. CDR3 length: 15 residues. Per the germline V gene, CDR1 is SGHTA and CDR2 is FQGNSA. Written as DNA, the CDR3 is TGTGCCAGCAGCCTCGTAGTGGTCAGCACAGATACGCAGTATTTT. Its protein is CASSLVVVSTDTQYF.